The 7 T cell receptor beta chains below all came from one sample that was sequenced in a study of T-cell reconstitution after alpha-beta-depleted transplantation in children (dated by TCRdb to about 2016). This specimen's treatment or condition label, per the study, means: allogeneic hematopoietic cell transplantation with graft depleted of TCRalphabeta T cells and CD19 B cells. Library prep was done by PCR. The instrument given in TCRdb is Illumina HiSeq 2500. TCR library preparation used molecular barcoding, with unique molecular identifiers applied to normalize quantification of the TCRbeta repertoire. TCRdb reran the public reads through fastp at Q25 and MiXCR, keeping productive beta chains. Rows merge per CDR3 protein into single entries with the most common DNA and genes. The sample contains more than 200,000 distinct CDR3 sequences, under 8.5% of them found a single time. Clones ranked in the top ten supply less than 40% of the sample.

Sequenced here: PBMCs, mostly from graft donor cells, sampled 360 days after TCRalphabeta/CD19-depleted stem cell transplant. Receptors were obtained from a male patient between 2 and 9 years old who had a stem cell transplant for acute myeloid leukemia, so the T cells may come from the graft donor.

This clonotype was seen at least ten times. This chain joins TRBV5-1 and TRBJ2-2, with no clear D. V was trimmed by 2 bases and J by 1 base, leaving 6 bases between them. Germline V CDR1 and CDR2: SGHRS, YFSETQ. The CDR3 totals 14 residues. The DNA for the CDR3 is TGCGCCAGCAGCTTCTCGCTGAACACCGGGGAGCTGTTTTTT. Translating it yields CASSFSLNTGELFF.

The V call is TRBV7-2, the J call TRBJ1-5, with 7 bases identical to TRBD1. CDR1 SGHTA and CDR2 FQGNSA come from the germline V gene. CDR3 length: 16 amino acids. Losses at the gene ends were 5 bases for V and 1 base for J; bases not matched to a gene: 8. The CDR3 bases are TGTGCCAGCAGCGACGACGGGACAGCCAGCAATCAGCCCCAGCATTTT. Translating it yields CASSDDGTASNQPQHF.

The chain couples TRBV6-5 to TRBJ2-3; D call uncertain. The CDR3 length is 15 residues. Germline assignment: CDR1 MNHEY and CDR2 SVGAGI. V dropped 0 bases and J dropped 0 bases, with 7 bases sitting between them. CDR3 region: CASSYSGSSTDTQYF. The CDR3, as DNA: TGTGCCAGCAGTTACTCAGGGTCTAGCACAGATACGCAGTATTTT.

The rearrangement uses TRBV12-3 or TRBV12-4 and TRBJ2-1; possibly TRBD2 for D (5 bases). There are 11 residues in the CDR3. V dropped 6 bases and J dropped 15 bases, with 15 bases sitting between them. CDR3 bases: TGTGCCAGCAGCTCCGGGAACGGGCTGTTCTTC. This codes for CASSSGNGLFF.

This clonotype has a count of ten or more. The chain uses TRBV20-1 and TRBJ2-5, with 10 bases fitting TRBD2. The CDR3 has 15 amino acids. Germline CDR1 reads DFQATT; CDR2 reads SNEGSKA (reference sequence). The V gene end was trimmed by 0 bases and the J gene end by 2 bases; junction bases not matched to a gene: 3. In nucleotides, the CDR3 is TGCAGTGCTAGAGACAGCGGGGGGGGACAAGAGACCCAGTACTTC. The encoded protein is CSARDSGGGQETQYF.

Note on this clonotype: The CDR3 does not end in the conserved phenylalanine or tryptophan, so this is likely a read error. Because the CDR3's place on the DNA is in doubt, the DNA is left out and the CDR3 is given as listed by TCRdb. The genes are TRBV29-1 and TRBJ2-1; the DNA was not compared with TRBD1, the D call given in the table. Per germline, CDR1 SQVTM and CDR2 ANQGSEA. The CDR3 comprises 13 residues, both ends counted. CDR3 protein: CSVVRTGYNEEFL.

This clonotype was detected a few times. This chain joins TRBV7-9 and TRBJ2-1; 8 nucleotides line up with TRBD2. This CDR3 is 14 amino acids long. In germline, CDR1 is SEHNR, CDR2 FQNEAQ (reference sequence). The trim removed 2 bases at V and 5 bases at J, leaving 2 bases unmatched. The DNA of the CDR3 is TGTGCCAGCAGCTTACCAGCGGGAGACAATGAGCAGTTCTTC. Translated: CASSLPAGDNEQFF.